The 6 T cell receptor beta chains below all came from one sample that was sequenced in a study of radiotherapy plus CTLA-4 blockade in lung cancer. Here immunoSEQ multiplex PCR was the method, and the copy in TCRdb shows in-frame clones only, minus some. The sample includes 45,000 to 60,000 clones, approximately 85% seen only once; the top ten take 2.5% to 3.5%. This sample comprised peripheral blood, obtained from a patient treated with radiotherapy plus ipilimumab. These receptors came from a human donor with non-small cell lung cancer who had stable disease on radiotherapy plus ipilimumab.

The chain is built from TRBV7-9 and TRBJ1-1; D uncertain. V was trimmed by 4 bases and J by 2 bases, leaving 14 bases between them. Germline V lookup: CDR1 SEHNR, CDR2 FQNEAQ (reference sequence). The length of the CDR3 is 15 residues. The CDR3 is CASSSPPAGNTEAFF. The DNA of the CDR3 is TGTGCCAGCAGCTCACCCCCGGCAGGCAACACTGAAGCTTTCTTT.

V and J are TRBV7-8 and TRBJ1-2; D is possibly TRBD1 (5 bases). The CDR3 extends over 14 amino acids. Looked up from germline, CDR1 is SGHVS and CDR2 is FQNEAQ. The V end lost 1 base, the J end lost 3 bases, and 9 bases lay between the germline ends. This chain's CDR3 is CASSLGVRDYGYTF. The DNA for the CDR3 is TGTGCCAGCAGCTTAGGTGTCAGGGACTATGGCTACACCTTC.

The rearrangement links TRBV4-3 to TRBJ1-1; weak D call: TRBD1 (6 bases). Germline V gene sequence: CDR1 LGHNA, CDR2 YSLEER. CDR3 size: 15 residues. The V and J ends lost 5 bases and 1 base respectively, with 14 bases between them. The CDR3 sequence: CASSFARDTNTEAFF. The CDR3 DNA sequence: TGCGCCAGCAGCTTTGCCCGGGACACGAACACTGAAGCTTTCTTT.

The gene calls are TRBV9 and TRBJ2-1; D may be TRBD1 (6 bases). Germline V gives CDR1 SGDLS, CDR2 YYNGEE. The CDR3 is 17 residues long. V dropped 3 bases and J dropped 3 bases, with 19 bases sitting between them. CDR3 in DNA: TGTGCCAGCAGCGCAACGTCACAGGGAGTGAGCTACAATGAGCAGTTCTTC. As protein: CASSATSQGVSYNEQFF.

CDR3 sequence (DNA): TGCGCCAGCAGCAAGGGGTTGGCCCCTAGCGGGTCCTACGAGCAGTACTTC. Protein: CASSKGLAPSGSYEQYF. V gene TRBV4-3 combines with J gene TRBJ2-7; 8 bases agree with TRBD2. The CDR3 is 17 amino acids. J lost 1 base, V lost 5 bases, and 13 bases had no gene match. Germline values: CDR1 LGHNA, CDR2 YSLEER.

The chain has TRBV4-3 and TRBJ2-6; D call uncertain. Germline-derived CDR1 and CDR2 are LGHNA and YSLEER. V was cut by 0 bases and J by 2 bases, with 8 bases left in between. This CDR3 is 16 amino acids long. The CDR3 here is CASSQDRGTGANVLTF. Written as DNA, the CDR3 is TGCGCCAGCAGCCAAGATCGAGGTACTGGGGCCAACGTCCTGACTTTC.